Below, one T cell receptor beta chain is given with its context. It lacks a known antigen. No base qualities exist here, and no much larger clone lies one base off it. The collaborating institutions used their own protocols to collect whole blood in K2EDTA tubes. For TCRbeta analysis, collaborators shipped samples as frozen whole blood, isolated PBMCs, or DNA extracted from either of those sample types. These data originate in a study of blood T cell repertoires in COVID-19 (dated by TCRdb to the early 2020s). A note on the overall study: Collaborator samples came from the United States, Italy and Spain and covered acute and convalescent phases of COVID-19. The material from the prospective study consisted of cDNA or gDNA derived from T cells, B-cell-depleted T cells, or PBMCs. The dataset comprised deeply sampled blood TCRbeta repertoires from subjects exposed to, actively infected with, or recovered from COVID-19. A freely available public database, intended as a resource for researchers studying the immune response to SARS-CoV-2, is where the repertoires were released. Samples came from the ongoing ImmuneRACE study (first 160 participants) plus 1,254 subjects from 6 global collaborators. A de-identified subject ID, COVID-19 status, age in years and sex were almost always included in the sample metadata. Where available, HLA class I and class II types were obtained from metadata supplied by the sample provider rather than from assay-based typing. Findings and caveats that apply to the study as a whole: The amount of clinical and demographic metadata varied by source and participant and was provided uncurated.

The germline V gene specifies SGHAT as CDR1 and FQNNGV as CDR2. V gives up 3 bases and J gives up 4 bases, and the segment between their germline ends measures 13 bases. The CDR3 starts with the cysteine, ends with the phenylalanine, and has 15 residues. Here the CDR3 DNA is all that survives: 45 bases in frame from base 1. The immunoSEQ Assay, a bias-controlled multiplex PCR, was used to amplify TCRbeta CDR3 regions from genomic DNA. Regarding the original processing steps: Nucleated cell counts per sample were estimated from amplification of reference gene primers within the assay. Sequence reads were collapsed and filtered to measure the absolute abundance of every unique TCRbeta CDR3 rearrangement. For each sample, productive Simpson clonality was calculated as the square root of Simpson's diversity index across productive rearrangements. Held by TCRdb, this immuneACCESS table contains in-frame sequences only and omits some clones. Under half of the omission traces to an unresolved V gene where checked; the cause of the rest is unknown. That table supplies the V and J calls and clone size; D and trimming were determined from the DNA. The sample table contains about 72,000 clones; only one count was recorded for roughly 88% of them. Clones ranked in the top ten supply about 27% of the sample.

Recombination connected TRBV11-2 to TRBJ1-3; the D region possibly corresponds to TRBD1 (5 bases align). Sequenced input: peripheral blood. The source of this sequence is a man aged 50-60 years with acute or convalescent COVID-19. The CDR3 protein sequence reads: CASSFSQGRGNTIYF. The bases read TGTGCCAGCAGCTTCTCGCAGGGCAGGGGAAACACCATATATTTT.